The 20 T cell receptor beta chains below were found in one sample sequenced in a study of beta chain features in type 1 diabetes. Expressed TCRB transcripts got sequenced, as all isolated RNA was reverse transcribed. The table came from immunoSEQ multiplex PCR; TCRdb's copy has only in-frame clones and leaves some out. The sample records roughly 150,000 clones, 7.5% to 9.5% being singletons. Sequencing was carried out using central memory CD4+ T cells from blood. Receptors originate from a woman aged 18 to 35 in good health.

The J gene is TRBJ2-7, the V gene TRBV5-4, with 9 bases fitting TRBD1. The germline gives CDR1 SGHNT, CDR2 YYREEE (reference sequence). V lost 3 bases and J lost 8; bases outside the gene matches: 12. CDR3 length: 15 residues. CDR3 in amino acids: CASSSGGRDREKQYF. CDR3 nucleotides: TGTGCCAGCAGCTCGGGGGGACGGGACAGGGAAAAGCAGTACTTC.

V gene TRBV28 combines with J gene TRBJ2-7, with 10 bases that match TRBD1. V was pared by 4 bases and J by 2 bases, with 5 bases of the junction left unmatched. This CDR3 has 15 residues. CDR1 is MDHEN and CDR2 is SYDVKM in the germline V gene. This CDR3 is CASSSPGQGTYEQYF. The CDR3 DNA reads TGTGCCAGCAGTTCGCCGGGACAGGGGACCTACGAGCAGTACTTC.

The rearrangement uses TRBV27 and TRBJ2-7, with a possible D match to TRBD2 (6 bases). Trimming pared 2 bases from V and 5 bases from J, leaving 7 bases between. The V gene's germline CDR1 is MNHEY and CDR2 SMNVEV (reference sequence). This CDR3 contains 12 residues. CDR3 bases: TGTGCCAGCAGTTTACGGGGGAACGAGCAGTACTTC. Protein: CASSLRGNEQYF.

As regards this clone: Being one base from a much bigger clone, this may be a read error. The same CDR3 is also encoded by other DNA sequences in this sample. The chain links TRBV9 to TRBJ2-3; D unclear. CDR3 length equals 12 residues. Germline V gene sequence: CDR1 SGDLS, CDR2 YYNGEE. Trimming stripped 4 bases from V and 6 bases from J, with 9 bases between. The chain's CDR3 is CASSLRWDTQYF. CDR3 sequence (DNA): TGTGCCAGCAGCCTACGGTGGGATACGCAGTATTTT.

This clone was seen more than once but under ten times. The chain employs TRBV19 and TRBJ2-6; no clear D gene. Looked up from germline, CDR1 is LNHDA and CDR2 is SQIVND (reference sequence). This CDR3 spans 16 amino acids. Trimming shortened V by 1 base and J by 1 base, and 8 bases separated the two germline ends. The CDR3 reads CASSIVQTSGANVLTF. CDR3 DNA: TGTGCCAGTAGTATAGTCCAGACATCTGGGGCCAACGTCCTGACTTTC.

This clone appeared a few times. V usage is TRBV5-4 and J usage is TRBJ2-5, with 7 bases aligning to TRBD1. The germline gives CDR1 SGHNT, CDR2 YYREEE (reference sequence). V lost 0 bases and J lost 1; bases outside the gene matches: 6. CDR3 size: 16 residues. Written as DNA, the CDR3 is TGTGCCAGCAGCTTGGAGATAGGGACAGCCCAAGAGACCCAGTACTTC. Translating gives CASSLEIGTAQETQYF.

This clone was counted a few times. The sample has other DNA sequences that encode this CDR3 too. V and J are TRBV2 and TRBJ2-5; 7 nucleotides agree with TRBD1. The trim removed 6 bases at V and 2 bases at J, leaving 3 bases unmatched. Per germline, CDR1 SNHLY and CDR2 FYNNEI. There are 13 residues in the CDR3. DNA for the CDR3: TGTGCCAGCAGGGGACAGCCTCAAGAGACCCAGTACTTC. This codes for CASRGQPQETQYF.

This clone was seen a few times. J is TRBJ1-2 and V is TRBV5-1; TRBD1 matches 7 bases. The CDR3 runs to 16 residues. Germline CDR1 reads SGHRS; CDR2 reads YFSETQ. Trimming removed 0 bases from V and 3 bases from J; junction bases left unmatched: 8. The DNA for the CDR3 is TGCGCCAGCAGCTTGGGAGTCGGCAGGGGGGACTATGGCTACACCTTC. Residues: CASSLGVGRGDYGYTF.

This clone appeared a few times. The chain is built from TRBV5-1 and TRBJ2-7; 9 bases fit TRBD2. Trimming at V came to 4 bases and at J to 9 bases, leaving 20 bases not matched to a gene. This CDR3 comprises 17 residues. Germline CDR1 and CDR2: SGHRS and YFSETQ. CDR3 bases: TGCGCCAGCAGCCCAGTGAATAGCGGGAGTGTTCCAGCGGGGCAGTACTTC. Translated: CASSPVNSGSVPAGQYF. Full variable domain (rest looked up from reference TRBV5-1 and TRBJ2-7): KAGVTQTPRYLIKTRGQQVTLSCSPISGHRSVSWYQQTPGQGLQFLFEYFSETQRNKGNFPGRFSGRQFSNSRSEMNVSTLELGDSALYLCASSPVNSGSVPAGQYFGPGTRLTVT.

The rearrangement links TRBV6-5 to TRBJ1-4; D remains ambiguous. CDR1 and CDR2 (germline): MNHEY, SVGAGI. This CDR3 comprises 15 residues. V lost 4 bases and J 7 bases, leaving 16 bases between the germline ends. CDR3 in amino acids: CASSSDRMEGEKLFF. CDR3 in DNA: TGTGCCAGCAGTTCTGATCGTATGGAGGGTGAAAAACTGTTTTTT.

There are a few counts of this clone. The rearrangement links TRBV2 to TRBJ2-3; 8 bases align to TRBD2. Trimming removed 5 bases from V and 5 bases from J; junction bases left unmatched: 12. The CDR3 runs 16 residues. The germline V gene encodes CDR1 SNHLY and CDR2 FYNNEI. CDR3 in amino acids: CASSRGIGGGRDTQYF. The CDR3 DNA reads TGTGCCAGCAGTCGCGGTATCGGGGGGGGCCGAGATACGCAGTATTTT.

This clone was counted only a few times. A junction boundary mismatches the germline segment, possibly from a read error. CDR3 protein: CASSPGALASYNEQFF. Written as DNA, the CDR3 is TGTGCTAGCAGCCCCGGAGCCCTGGCCTCCTACAATGAGCAGTTCTTC. The gene calls are TRBV7-7 and TRBJ2-1; D call uncertain. Per the germline V gene, CDR1 is SSHAT and CDR2 is FNYEAQ (reference sequence). The CDR3 spans 16 residues.

This clone was detected a few times. J is TRBJ1-1 and V is TRBV30; D call uncertain. This CDR3 is 14 amino acids long. Trimming pared 4 bases from V and 7 bases from J, leaving 19 bases between. Per germline, CDR1 GTSNPN and CDR2 SVGIG (reference sequence). CDR3 sequence reads: CAWTLYGEKDEAFF. As DNA, the CDR3 is TGTGCCTGGACCCTGTACGGGGAGAAGGATGAAGCTTTCTTT.

The chain has TRBV4-3 and TRBJ2-3; no clear D. This CDR3 is 16 amino acids long. The germline V gene has CDR1 LGHNA and CDR2 YSLEER. V was pared by 0 bases and J by 6 bases, with 16 bases between. The CDR3 loop is CASSQDIGPYSDTQYF. In DNA, the CDR3 is TGCGCCAGCAGCCAAGATATCGGCCCTTACAGCGATACGCAGTATTTT.

Comment on this clone: Relative to the germline gene, one junction end is altered; a read error may explain this. The rearrangement joins TRBV7-7 to TRBJ2-2, with TRBD1 matching over 7 bases. Per the germline V gene, CDR1 is SSHAT and CDR2 is FNYEAQ (reference sequence). The CDR3 runs 13 residues. The CDR3 loop is CASSLGQVGELFF. CDR3 in DNA: TGTGCTAGCAGCCTCGGACAGGTCGGGGAGCTGTTTTTT.

The chain uses TRBV18 and TRBJ2-1, with 8 positions matching TRBD1. V gave up 5 bases and J gave up 4 bases; unmatched junction bases: 7. The germline CDR1 and CDR2 sequences are KGHSH and LQKENI. The CDR3 is 15 amino acids. CDR3 nucleotides: TGTGCCAGCTCATCAGGACAGGGACCATACAATGAGCAGTTCTTC. Encoded protein: CASSSGQGPYNEQFF.

J is TRBJ2-1 and V is TRBV5-4; a weak D match, TRBD2 (6 bases). The germline gives CDR1 SGHNT, CDR2 YYREEE (reference sequence). CDR3 length: 13 amino acids. V lost 4 bases and J lost 6, with 11 bases in between. The CDR3, as DNA: TGTGCCAGCAGCAGCTACGGGGGCAATGAGCAGTTCTTC. Its protein is CASSSYGGNEQFF.

In this sample, this clone turned up a few times. This sequence joins TRBV28 and TRBJ1-1; D perhaps matches TRBD1 (5 bases). From germline, CDR1 is MDHEN and CDR2 SYDVKM. This CDR3 comprises 14 residues. V lost 5 bases to trimming and J lost 3 bases, with 13 bases between them. The CDR3 is CASSPQVWDTEAFF. For the CDR3, the DNA is TGTGCCAGCAGTCCACAGGTTTGGGACACTGAAGCTTTCTTT.

This sequence joins TRBV5-1 and TRBJ2-7; 8 positions agree with TRBD1. This CDR3 comprises 15 residues. Germline trimming cut 0 bases from V and 6 bases from J; bases unmatched to any gene: 8. From germline, CDR1 is SGHRS and CDR2 YFSETQ. The CDR3 DNA reads TGCGCCAGCAGCTTGGATGGCGCAGGGGGCGGCGAGCAGTACTTC. Protein sequence: CASSLDGAGGGEQYF.

This clone was observed a few times. The chain carries TRBV30 and TRBJ2-1; 8 bases agree with TRBD2. This CDR3 spans 14 amino acids. CDR1 and CDR2 from the germline V gene are GTSNPN and SVGIG (reference sequence). Germline trimming cut 3 bases from V and 6 bases from J; bases unmatched to any gene: 7. CDR3 amino acids: CAWSRSGGFNEQFF. The CDR3 region has the DNA TGTGCCTGGAGCAGAAGCGGGGGTTTCAATGAGCAGTTCTTC. The full variable domain, in which reference TRBV30 and TRBJ2-1 provide the parts outside the CDR3, is SQTIHQWPATLVQPVGSPLSLECTVEGTSNPNLYWYRQAAGRGLQLLFYSVGIGQISSEVPQNLSASRPQDRQFILSSKKLLLSDSGFYLCAWSRSGGFNEQFFGPGTRLTVL.